What follows describes a single TCR beta chain. Its antigen remains unidentified. The table came from immunoSEQ multiplex PCR; TCRdb's copy has only in-frame clones and leaves some out. The sample holds a few million clones; approximately 90% are singletons and the top ten take 0.37%. The sample is drawn from a study of shared clonotypes between healthy human individuals. Germline V CDR1 and CDR2: SEHNR, FQNEAQ (reference sequence). Trimming shortened V by 6 bases and J by 5 bases, and 19 bases separated the two germline ends. This CDR3 is 15 amino acids long. Findings of the study overall: Estimated clonotype richness was generally higher in naive than memory subsets.

The TCR originated in a man aged 18 to 29 in good health. Some clones in this sample may be carry-over from other donors' samples. The rearrangement links TRBV7-9 to TRBJ1-1; TRBD1 is a possible D gene (5 bases). The sample taken for sequencing was naive CD4+ T cells from PBMCs. Subset denoted: CD45RA+ positively selected. CDR3 amino acids: CASSPSLGGSTEAFF. The CDR3 region has the DNA TGTGCCAGCAGTCCGTCGTTGGGGGGGAGTACTGAAGCTTTCTTT.